This T cell receptor (beta chain) is from a study of blood T cells in healthy people across ages. The study, taken as a whole, reports: When set beside aged donors, long-lived donors presented more naive CD4+ cells and higher diversity. In the absence of known donor CMV status, changes in expanded clonotypes were possibly confounded.

Primers used in a second PCR of about 6 to 11 cycles were a sample-barcoded 5' primer and a J-beta primer mix. With 12 random nucleotides, a template-switch adaptor tagged each individual cDNA molecule. TCRdb ran MiXCR on the 5' RACE reads and lists one entry per CDR3 protein. The repertoire holds 350,000 to 450,000 distinct CDR3 sequences, with over 45% as singletons. Germline values: CDR1 SGHAT, CDR2 FQDESV (reference sequence). After removal of 8 bases from V and 2 bases from J, the junction contained 5 bases not matched to a gene. This CDR3 is 14 amino acids long. This clonotype was seen only a few times. Antigen specificity is unknown. Donors were systemically healthy Caucasian individuals from Russia aged roughly 6 to 100 years.

This sequence was found in a man aged 60 to 69 in good health. The J gene is TRBJ2-3, the V gene TRBV11-1; 9 bases are a match to TRBD1. The sequenced material came from blood. The CDR3 here is CASAGTGLTDTQYF. As DNA, the CDR3 is TGTGCCAGCGCCGGGACAGGGCTCACAGATACGCAGTATTTT.